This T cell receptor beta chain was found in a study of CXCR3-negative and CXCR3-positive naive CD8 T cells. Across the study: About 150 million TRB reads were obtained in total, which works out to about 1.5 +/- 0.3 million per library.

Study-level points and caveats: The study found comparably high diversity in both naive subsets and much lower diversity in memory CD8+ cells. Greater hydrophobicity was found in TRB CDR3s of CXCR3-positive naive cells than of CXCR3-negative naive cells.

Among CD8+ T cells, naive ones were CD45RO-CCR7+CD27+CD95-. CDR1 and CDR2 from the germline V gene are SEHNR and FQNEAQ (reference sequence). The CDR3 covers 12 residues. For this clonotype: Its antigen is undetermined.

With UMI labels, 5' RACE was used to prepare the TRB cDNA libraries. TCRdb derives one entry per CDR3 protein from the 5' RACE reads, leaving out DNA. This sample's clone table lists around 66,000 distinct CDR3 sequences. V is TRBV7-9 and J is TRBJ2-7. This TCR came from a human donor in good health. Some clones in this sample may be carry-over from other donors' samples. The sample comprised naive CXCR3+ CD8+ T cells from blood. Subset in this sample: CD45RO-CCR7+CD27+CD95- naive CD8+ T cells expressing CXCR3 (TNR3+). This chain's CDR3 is CASSFNPYEQYF.